The source of this TCR beta chain is a study of shared clonotypes between healthy human individuals. Germline CDR1 MGHDK, CDR2 SYGVNS. The V end lost 1 base, the J end lost 5 bases, and 14 bases lay between the germline ends. The CDR3 runs 15 residues. The protocol was immunoSEQ multiplex PCR, while the TCRdb copy is restricted to in-frame clones and leaves out a portion. The sample has roughly 2 million clones, almost 96% seen once; the top ten hold around 0.13%. The clonotype originates from a man aged 18 to 29 in good health. Source material: naive CD4+ T cells sorted from blood. Described subset: CD45RA+ positively selected. The chain combines TRBV25-1 with TRBJ2-5; no firm D call. The CDR3 nucleotides read TGTGCCAGCAGTGAATCAAAAGGCCACATGGAGACCCAGTACTTC. This encodes CASSESKGHMETQYF.